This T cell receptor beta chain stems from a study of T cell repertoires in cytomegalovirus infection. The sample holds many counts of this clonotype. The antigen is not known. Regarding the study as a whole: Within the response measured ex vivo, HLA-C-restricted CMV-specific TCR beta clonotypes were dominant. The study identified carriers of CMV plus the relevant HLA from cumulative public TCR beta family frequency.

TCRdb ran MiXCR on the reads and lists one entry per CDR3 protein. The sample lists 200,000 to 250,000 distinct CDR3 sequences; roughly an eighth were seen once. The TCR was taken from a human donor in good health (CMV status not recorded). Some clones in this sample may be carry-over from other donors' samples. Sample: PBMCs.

The CDR3 loop is CASSLPDYYTEAFF. DNA for the CDR3: TGTGCCAGCAGCTTACCGGACTATTACACTGAAGCTTTCTTT. The rearrangement links TRBV7-2 to TRBJ1-1; D call uncertain. Germline CDR1 reads SGHTA; CDR2 reads FQGNSA. Trimming left V 2 bases short and J 3 bases short, with 10 bases between. This CDR3 spans 14 amino acids.